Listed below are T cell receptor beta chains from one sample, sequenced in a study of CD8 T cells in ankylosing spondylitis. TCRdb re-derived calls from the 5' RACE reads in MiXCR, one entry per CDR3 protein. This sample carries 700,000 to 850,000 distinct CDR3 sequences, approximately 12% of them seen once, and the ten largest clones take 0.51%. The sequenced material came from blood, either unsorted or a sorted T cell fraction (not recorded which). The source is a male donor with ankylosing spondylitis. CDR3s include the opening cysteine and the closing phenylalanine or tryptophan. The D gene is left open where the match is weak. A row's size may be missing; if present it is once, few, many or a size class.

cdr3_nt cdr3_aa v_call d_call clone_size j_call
TGCAGTGCTGGGACAGAGATGAACACTGAAGCTTTCTTT CSAGTEMNTEAFF TRBV20-1 TRBD1 . TRBJ1-1
TGTGCCAGCAGTTCTCCGGACTTTCGGTATAGCAATCAGCCCCAGCATTTT CASSSPDFRYSNQPQHF TRBV28 . . TRBJ1-5
TGTGCCAGCTCACTGGACGGGCTGGGGCAGTACTTC CASSLDGLGQYF TRBV18 . . TRBJ2-7
TGCAGCGTTGGGACCCTCACAGATACGCAGTATTTT CSVGTLTDTQYF TRBV29-1 . few TRBJ2-3
TGCGCCAGCAGCAACGGGCCAGGGGGCCCAGATACGCAGTATTTT CASSNGPGGPDTQYF TRBV5-1 TRBD1 . TRBJ2-3
TGTGCCAGCAGCAAGACAGGAGGCGGGGAGCTGTTTTTT CASSKTGGGELFF TRBV6-1 . . TRBJ2-2
TGCAGTGCTAGTTCCGGGACAGGGTATCCAGATACGCAGTATTTT CSASSGTGYPDTQYF TRBV20-1 TRBD1 few TRBJ2-3
TGCAGTAGAAGGACAGGGCTCAATCAGCCCCAGCATTTT CSRRTGLNQPQHF TRBV20-1 TRBD1 many TRBJ1-5
TGTGCCAGCGGCAACCTAGGCTCCTACAATGAGCAGTTCTTC CASGNLGSYNEQFF TRBV7-8 . few TRBJ2-1
TGCAGCGTAGTGGGTGGCACGAACTCCTACGAGCAGTACTTC CSVVGGTNSYEQYF TRBV29-1 . . TRBJ2-7
TGTGCCAGCAGCCGAACTAGTGGGAGGGGACCCTATGGCTACACCTTC CASSRTSGRGPYGYTF TRBV7-6 . many TRBJ1-2
TGTGCCAGCAGTTTTCGAGAAGGTCTTTATGAAAAACTGTTTTTT CASSFREGLYEKLFF TRBV12-3/TRBV12-4 . many TRBJ1-4
TGCAGTGCTAGAACTAGGACAGATCTCTATGGCTACACCTTC CSARTRTDLYGYTF TRBV20-1 . . TRBJ1-2
TGCGCCAGCAGTGGGGACGGACTCTACGAGCAGTACTTC CASSGDGLYEQYF TRBV5-1 . . TRBJ2-7
TGTGCCAGCATCCTAGCGGGAGCGAACGAGCAGTACTTC CASILAGANEQYF TRBV6-2/TRBV6-3 TRBD2 . TRBJ2-7
TGTGCCATCAGTAGGACAGGGGGCGCATTGGACACTGAAGCTTTCTTT CAISRTGGALDTEAFF TRBV10-3 TRBD1 many TRBJ1-1
TGTGCCAGTAGTATGGGACTAGCAGCCTACAATGAGCAGTTCTTC CASSMGLAAYNEQFF TRBV19 TRBD2 . TRBJ2-1
TGTGCCAGCAGTTACTCCTTAGGGGCCTACGAGCAGTACTTC CASSYSLGAYEQYF TRBV6-5 . . TRBJ2-7
TGCAGTGCAATCCGTAGCGGGAGTTTTGAGACCCAGTACTTC CSAIRSGSFETQYF TRBV20-1 TRBD2 few TRBJ2-5
TGTGCCACCAGTGATTCAGGGTCCTTTCAGCGCGGGCAGTACTTC CATSDSGSFQRGQYF TRBV24-1 . . TRBJ2-7
TGTGCCAGCTCATCCGATGGGGGCTCTGAAGCTTTCTTT CASSSDGGSEAFF TRBV18 . few TRBJ1-1
TGTGCCATCAGTGGAGCGGCTAGCCGGGAGACCCAGTACTTC CAISGAASRETQYF TRBV10-3 . few TRBJ2-5
TGCAGTGCAACGACAGGGCGACACGAGACCCAGTACTTC CSATTGRHETQYF TRBV20-1 TRBD1 many TRBJ2-5
TGCGCCAGTATGGACGGGACAACTAATGAAAAACTGTTTTTT CASMDGTTNEKLFF TRBV5-1 . few TRBJ1-4
TGCAGTGCTAGAGATCATGTAGGGGTCCACGAGCAGTACTTC CSARDHVGVHEQYF TRBV20-1 . many TRBJ2-7
TGTGCCACCAGCAGATGGACTAGCGTTTACAATGAGCAGTTCTTC CATSRWTSVYNEQFF TRBV15 TRBD2 . TRBJ2-1
TGCGCCAGCAGCCCGAGGGGACAGGGGAGGACTTTCTTT CASSPRGQGRTFF TRBV4-3 TRBD1 many TRBJ1-1
TGTGCCAGCAGCTTAGGCAGGAACGAAGGCGAAGCTTGGTATGGCTACACCTTC CASSLGRNEGEAWYGYTF TRBV5-6 . . TRBJ1-2
TGTGCCAGCAGTCTACTGAGAGGGAACTATGGCTACACCTTC CASSLLRGNYGYTF TRBV6-5 . many TRBJ1-2
TGCAGTGCAACCGGGACAGGGGGCTTCGGGGAGCTGTTTTTT CSATGTGGFGELFF TRBV20-1 TRBD1 few TRBJ2-2
TGTGCCAGCAGTTTTGGGGACAGCCTCTATGGCTACACCTTC CASSFGDSLYGYTF TRBV12-3/TRBV12-4 TRBD1 few TRBJ1-2
TGTGCCAGCTCATCCACAGCTTCGGGGGCCACTGAAGCTTTCTTT CASSSTASGATEAFF TRBV18 . . TRBJ1-1
TGCAGTGCTAGTACACAGGTCCAAGAGACCCAGTACTTC CSASTQVQETQYF TRBV20-1 . . TRBJ2-5
TGTGCCAGCAGTCACGTGGGGGGTTCCTACGAGCAGTACTTC CASSHVGGSYEQYF TRBV12-3/TRBV12-4 . many TRBJ2-7
TGTGCCAGCGTACTCGGAGCCACAGATACGCAGTATTTT CASVLGATDTQYF TRBV7-9 . . TRBJ2-3
TGCAGTGCTCAACGGGCGGGGGGAAACACAGATACGCAGTATTTT CSAQRAGGNTDTQYF TRBV20-1 TRBD2 . TRBJ2-3
TGTGCCAGCAGAGCCGGACAGGGGTCCTATAATTCACCCCTCCACTTT CASRAGQGSYNSPLHF TRBV9 TRBD1 once TRBJ1-6
TGTGCCAGCAGCCTGCTTAGGGACAGGGATTTACCCGAGCAGTTCTTC CASSLLRDRDLPEQFF TRBV7-2 TRBD1 . TRBJ2-1
TGCAGTGCCCGTCAAACGCGAGGAAGGGCCCAGTACTTC CSARQTRGRAQYF TRBV20-1 . many TRBJ2-5
TGTGCCAGCAGTTACCTCCCAGGGGGGCAGGAGCAGTTCTTC CASSYLPGGQEQFF TRBV6-5 . few TRBJ2-1
TGTGCCAGCAGCCATCTACCAGGGGGGGACACTGAAGCTTTCTTT CASSHLPGGDTEAFF TRBV5-5 TRBD1 few TRBJ1-1
TGTGCCAGCAGCCACCCTGAGAGCGGGGGGTCCTACGAGCAGTACTTC CASSHPESGGSYEQYF TRBV4-2 TRBD2 few TRBJ2-7
TGTGCCAGCACCCGGACAATCTATGGCTACACCTTC CASTRTIYGYTF TRBV7-2 . many TRBJ1-2
TGCAGCGTTGGAGGGGATAACTATGGCTACACCTTC CSVGGDNYGYTF TRBV29-1 . few TRBJ1-2
TGTGCCAGCAGTTTAGGAGGGTGGTCGGATTCACCCCTCCACTTT CASSLGGWSDSPLHF TRBV12-3/TRBV12-4 . few TRBJ1-6
TGTGCCAGCAGTTACTCCGGGACAGGCGAAGCTTTCTTT CASSYSGTGEAFF TRBV6-5 TRBD1 few TRBJ1-1
TGTGCCACCAGCAGAGGGACAGGGGGGTTTTATGAGCAGTTCTTC CATSRGTGGFYEQFF TRBV15 TRBD1 . TRBJ2-1
TGCGCCAGCAGCAGAGGGACTAGCGGGACCCCCTACGAGCAGTACTTC CASSRGTSGTPYEQYF TRBV5-1 TRBD2 few TRBJ2-7
TGCGCCAGCACCAACGGGAACGGGAATCAGCCCCAGCATTTT CASTNGNGNQPQHF TRBV4-3 . few TRBJ1-5
TGCAGCGTTGGGGACACGAAAAAAAACATTCAGTACTTC CSVGDTKKNIQYF TRBV29-1 . few TRBJ2-4
TGTGCCAGCAGACCAGACAGGATCGACTCCTACGAGCAGTACTTC CASRPDRIDSYEQYF TRBV12-3/TRBV12-4 . many TRBJ2-7
TGTGCCAGCTCGCCGAACAGGGGCCCTAACTACGAGCAGTACTTC CASSPNRGPNYEQYF TRBV18 TRBD1 few TRBJ2-7
TGTGCCAGCAGCCCCCAGAGCGGACTAAACAATGAGCAGTTCTTC CASSPQSGLNNEQFF TRBV7-2 . few TRBJ2-1
TGCAGTGCTGTCGCTTTAGTCCTCCACTTT CSAVALVLHF TRBV20-1 . . TRBJ1-6